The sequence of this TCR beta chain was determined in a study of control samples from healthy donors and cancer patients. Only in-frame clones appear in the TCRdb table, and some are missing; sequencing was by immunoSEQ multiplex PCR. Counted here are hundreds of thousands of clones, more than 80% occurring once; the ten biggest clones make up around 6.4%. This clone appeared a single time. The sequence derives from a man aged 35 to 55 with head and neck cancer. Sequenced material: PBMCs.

The CDR3 loop reads CASSSRGANTEAFF. CDR3 nucleotide sequence: TGTGCCAGCAGTTCCCGGGGGGCGAACACTGAAGCTTTCTTT. The genes are TRBV27 and TRBJ1-1; weak D call: TRBD1 (6 bases). The CDR3 spans 14 residues. Between the trimmed V and J ends, which lost 4 bases and 1 base, there was a span of 10 bases. The V gene's germline CDR1 is MNHEY and CDR2 SMNVEV (reference sequence).